This TCR beta chain was captured by sequencing in a study of blood T cell repertoires in COVID-19. Method: immunoSEQ multiplex PCR; TCRdb's copy keeps in-frame clones and lacks some. The table shows 250,000 or so clones, with approximately 81% occurring only once. The CDR3 has 15 residues. V gave up 4 bases and J gave up 2 bases; unmatched junction bases: 4. CDR1 and CDR2 from the germline V gene are SGHAT and FQNNGV. This chain links TRBV11-2 with TRBJ2-5; TRBD1 matches 10 bases. The TCR was taken from a woman aged 50 to 60 who had been exposed to COVID-19. Sequencing input: PBMCs or T cells enriched from blood (not recorded which). CDR3 nucleotide sequence: TGTGCCAGCAGCTCCGGGACAGGGGCTCAAGAGACCCAGTACTTC. Its translation: CASSSGTGAQETQYF. The whole variable domain, remainder taken from reference TRBV11-2 and TRBJ2-5, is EAGVAQSPRYKIIEKRQSVAFWCNPISGHATLYWYQQILGQGPKLLIQFQNNGVVDDSQLPKDRFSAERLKGVDSTLKIQPAKLEDSAVYLCASSSGTGAQETQYFGPGTRLLVL.